The 20 T cell receptor beta chains below come from one sample, sequenced in a study of blood T cells in healthy people across ages. Combining a sample-barcoded 5' primer with a J-beta primer mix, a second PCR ran for 7 to 11 cycles. TCRdb reprocessed the 5' RACE reads via MiXCR and lists one record per CDR3 protein. The table has around 1,500,000 distinct CDR3 sequences, about 43% seen once. The sample comprised blood. The receptor source for this set is a woman aged 18-35 years in good health.

The chain couples TRBV5-1 to TRBJ2-7; 8 bases are a match to TRBD2. V was pared by 4 bases and J by 7 bases, with 16 bases of the junction left unmatched. Germline CDR1 and CDR2: SGHRS and YFSETQ. CDR3 length: 16 residues. The CDR3 protein is CASSPGGGLRYNEQYF. Here the CDR3 DNA reads TGCGCCAGCAGCCCCGGGGGGGGACTACGATACAATGAGCAGTACTTC.

This clonotype has just a few counts. V and J are TRBV5-1 and TRBJ1-1; unclear D gene. CDR3 length equals 14 residues. The ends were cut back, 1 base at V and 0 bases at J, with 7 bases in the middle. Germline V lookup: CDR1 SGHRS, CDR2 YFSETQ. In nucleotides, the CDR3 is TGCGCCAGCAGCTTGACAGAAATGAACACTGAAGCTTTCTTT. Its translation is CASSLTEMNTEAFF. Supplemented by reference TRBV5-1 and TRBJ1-1, the full variable domain reads KAGVTQTPRYLIKTRGQQVTLSCSPISGHRSVSWYQQTPGQGLQFLFEYFSETQRNKGNFPGRFSGRQFSNSRSEMNVSTLELGDSALYLCASSLTEMNTEAFFGQGTRLTVV.

V usage is TRBV25-1 and J usage is TRBJ2-2; 11 bases are a match to TRBD2. Germline lookup yields CDR1 MGHDK and CDR2 SYGVNS. The ends lost 7 bases at V and 5 bases at J; junction bases unmatched: 3. This CDR3 is 14 amino acids long. The CDR3 DNA reads TGTGCCAGCAAAGTAGCGGGAGGGACCGGGGAGCTGTTTTTT. This gives the protein CASKVAGGTGELFF.

This chain links TRBV2 with TRBJ1-1, with 12 bases aligning to TRBD1. The CDR3 consists of 13 residues. Germline lookup yields CDR1 SNHLY and CDR2 FYNNEI. Trimming removed 11 bases from V and 6 bases from J; junction bases left unmatched: 7. The chain's CDR3 is CARGTGGASEAFF. For the CDR3, the DNA is TGTGCCCGAGGGACAGGGGGCGCCTCTGAAGCTTTCTTT.

The chain carries TRBV2 and TRBJ2-2; 9 bases map to TRBD2. The CDR3 sequence is 19 residues long. Germline V gives CDR1 SNHLY, CDR2 FYNNEI. V gave up 5 bases and J gave up 0 bases; unmatched junction bases: 13. The CDR3, as DNA: TGTGCCAGCAGTACGGCGGGAGGGCCCGGTCCTTCGAACACCGGGGAGCTGTTTTTT. Translation gives CASSTAGGPGPSNTGELFF.

The chain links TRBV7-8 to TRBJ2-3; 13 bases fit TRBD2. J was trimmed by 1 base and V by 5 bases; bases with no gene match: 9. The germline gives CDR1 SGHVS, CDR2 FQNEAQ. The CDR3 sequence is 18 residues long. CDR3 nucleotide sequence: TGTGCCAGCAGCCCATCGGGACTAGCGGGAACAGGCACAGATACGCAGTATTTT. This translates into CASSPSGLAGTGTDTQYF.

The chain carries TRBV7-3 and TRBJ2-1; 10 bases line up with TRBD2. This CDR3 region has 16 residues. V lost 2 bases, J lost 7 bases, and 8 bases stayed unmatched. Germline CDR1 reads SGHTA; CDR2 reads FQGTGA. The CDR3 loop is CASSLQGLASQNEQFF. The CDR3 DNA reads as TGTGCCAGCAGCTTACAGGGACTAGCGTCACAGAATGAGCAGTTCTTC.

This chain connects TRBV6-1 to TRBJ2-1; 13 bases map to TRBD2. V trimming: 10 bases; J trimming: 0 bases; junction bases outside the gene matches: 12. Germline lookup yields CDR1 MNHNS and CDR2 SASEGT. The CDR3 runs to 18 residues. CDR3 coding DNA: TGTGCCACCCTTCGGACTAGCGGGGGCTCCAGCTCCTACAATGAGCAGTTCTTC. This translates into CATLRTSGGSSSYNEQFF.

The chain uses TRBV12-3 or TRBV12-4 and TRBJ1-2; D not certain. This CDR3 comprises 12 residues. Trimming stripped 3 bases from V and 7 bases from J, with 9 bases between. The CDR3 DNA follows: TGTGCCAGCAGTTTGCGGGTTACTGGCTACACCTTC. Amino acid sequence: CASSLRVTGYTF.

This clonotype was seen a handful of times. The V gene is TRBV2, the J gene TRBJ1-2; 8 nucleotides line up with TRBD1. Losses at the gene ends were 7 bases for V and 7 bases for J; bases not matched to a gene: 8. From germline, CDR1 is SNHLY and CDR2 FYNNEI. The CDR3 is 13 residues long. This chain's CDR3 is CASMGQETFGYTF. For the CDR3, the DNA is TGTGCCAGCATGGGACAGGAGACTTTTGGCTACACCTTC.

This clonotype was detected only a few times. V usage is TRBV6-1 and J usage is TRBJ2-1; D is uncertain. This CDR3 is built from 14 residues. Per germline, CDR1 MNHNS and CDR2 SASEGT. Trimming took off 8 bases at V and 4 bases at J, with 15 bases between the two ends. In DNA form, the CDR3 reads TGTGCCAGCCGGGCCCCCGTTGGGTACAATGAGCAGTTCTTC. This sequence encodes CASRAPVGYNEQFF.

The rearrangement links TRBV7-8 to TRBJ2-1; 7 bases agree with TRBD2. The J segment lost 3 bases and the V segment lost 6 bases, leaving 11 bases of the junction unmatched. Germline values: CDR1 SGHVS, CDR2 FQNEAQ. The CDR3 has 16 amino acids. CDR3 sequence: CASRQSTSVNYNEQFF. In nucleotides, the CDR3 is TGTGCCAGCAGGCAATCTACTAGCGTGAACTACAATGAGCAGTTCTTC.

This clonotype was counted a few times. The rearrangement links TRBV7-9 to TRBJ2-7; a possible D gene is TRBD2 (6 bases). V shed 4 bases and J shed 2 bases, with 12 bases lying between them. This CDR3 comprises 14 residues. Germline V gene lookup returns CDR1 SEHNR and CDR2 FQNEAQ (reference sequence). This CDR3 is CASSSGLSPYEQYF. CDR3 coding DNA: TGTGCCAGCAGCTCAGGACTATCCCCCTACGAGCAGTACTTC.

This clonotype was seen once. The chain couples TRBV7-9 to TRBJ2-5; 9 bases are shared with TRBD2. In germline, CDR1 is SEHNR, CDR2 FQNEAQ (reference sequence). The CDR3 spans 14 residues. The V and J ends lost 1 base and 10 bases, in that order; junction bases with no gene match: 7. The CDR3 sequence is CASSLGLAEIFQYF. The CDR3 region has the DNA TGTGCCAGCAGCTTAGGACTAGCGGAAATTTTCCAGTACTTC.

V usage is TRBV27 and J usage is TRBJ2-5; D gene ambiguous. Germline assignment: CDR1 MNHEY and CDR2 SMNVEV (reference sequence). Trimming stripped 6 bases from V and 1 base from J, with 12 bases between. The CDR3 loop spans 14 amino acids. The CDR3 sequence: CASSRGPSQETQYF. Here the CDR3 DNA reads TGTGCCAGCAGCAGAGGCCCTAGCCAAGAGACCCAGTACTTC.

This clonotype was observed a handful of times. The chain uses TRBV7-8 and TRBJ2-7, with D possibly TRBD1 on 6 matching bases. This CDR3 spans 15 amino acids. Germline V gene lookup returns CDR1 SGHVS and CDR2 FQNEAQ. The V end lost 5 bases, the J end lost 1 base, and 15 bases lay between the germline ends. This chain's CDR3 is CASSPRSTGSYEQYF. The CDR3 region has the DNA TGTGCCAGCAGCCCCCGCTCGACAGGTTCCTACGAGCAGTACTTC.

This clonotype was seen a single time. This may arise from a read error, as a much more abundant clone is one base away. The chain recombines TRBV5-1 with TRBJ2-7, with D uncertain. The CDR3 spans 15 residues. V lost 0 bases and J lost 2, with 12 bases in between. The V gene's germline CDR1 is SGHRS and CDR2 YFSETQ. The CDR3 nucleotides are TGCGCCAGCAGCTTGGGGGCAGAGAACCCCTACGAGCAGTACTTC. Protein product: CASSLGAENPYEQYF.

This chain links TRBV5-8 with TRBJ1-2; the D gene is possibly TRBD1 (6 bases). The V gene's germline CDR1 is SGHTS and CDR2 YDEGEE. This CDR3 contains 14 residues. The germline V and J ends were trimmed by 6 bases and 1 base, with 13 bases remaining between them. CDR3 nucleotides: TGTGCCAGCACCAGGGGCGCGGGTAACTATGGCTACACCTTC. It specifies CASTRGAGNYGYTF.

Note on this clonotype: Sequence at one end of the junction differs from germline and may be a read error. This chain uses TRBV7-9 with TRBJ2-1; 8 bases match TRBD2. Germline lookup yields CDR1 SEHNR and CDR2 FQNEAQ (reference sequence). The CDR3 extends over 15 amino acids. For the CDR3, the DNA is TGTGTCAGCAGCTTAGACGGGAGGGATCTCAATGAGCAGTTCTTC. It yields the protein CVSSLDGRDLNEQFF.

This rearrangement joins TRBV28 to TRBJ1-2, with D uncertain. Germline V CDR1 and CDR2: MDHEN, SYDVKM. This CDR3 comprises 15 residues. V was pared by 4 bases and J by 2 bases, with 14 bases between. As DNA, the CDR3 is TGTGCCAGCAGTTGGGGTCCAGATACAAACTATGGCTACACCTTC. It translates to CASSWGPDTNYGYTF.